These T cell receptor beta chains were read from a single sample in a study of long-term antiretroviral therapy in people with HIV. TCRdb's copy holds only in-frame clones and misses some; the assay was immunoSEQ multiplex PCR. The top ten hold over 8% of the sample, which has about 21,000 clones, approximately 81% seen once. The sequences come from unsorted PBMCs, collected at the start of antiretroviral therapy. The source is a middle-aged man with HIV. CDR3s include the opening cysteine and the closing phenylalanine or tryptophan. Each record gives: V gene, CDR3 protein.

V: TRBV28
CDR3: CASSSPGDLSGTEAFF

V: TRBV4-3
CDR3: CASSREAGPLVAQYF

V: TRBV10-2
CDR3: CASSDGPRLNSPLHF

V: TRBV6-5
CDR3: CASRRDRITGELFF

V: TRBV27
CDR3: CASAPRGQPYNEQFF

V: TRBV28
CDR3: CASLTSTDTQYF

V: TRBV6-6
CDR3: CASSFLGTGVDNEQFF

V: TRBV19
CDR3: CASSNPGTGSYEQYF

V: TRBV18
CDR3: CASSPASTATNEKLFF

V: TRBV20-1
CDR3: CSARAVTEAFF

V: TRBV2
CDR3: CASIGGATNEKLFF

V: TRBV25-1
CDR3: CASSGQFQETQYF

V: TRBV5-1
CDR3: CASRTGYGYEQYF

V: TRBV5-1
CDR3: CASSRTSGGGTDTQYF

V: TRBV21-1
CDR3: CASSKDRGETQYF

V: TRBV6-4
CDR3: CASSDNPNSPLHF

V: TRBV30
CDR3: CAYKLAGRTDTQYF

V: TRBV29-1
CDR3: CSAGTDYGYTF

V: TRBV11-2
CDR3: CASSLDNSGTTGELFF

V: TRBV9
CDR3: CASSVVVDTEAFF

V: TRBV7-3
CDR3: CASSLTGIYNEQFF

V: TRBV6-5
CDR3: CASRRQSPTDTQYF

V: TRBV28
CDR3: CASSSPTRRGSPNYGYTF

V: TRBV27
CDR3: CASSSSLGTDQANEQFF

V: TRBV18
CDR3: CASSPPASRRTDTQYF

V: TRBV5-4
CDR3: CASSPAGQGVIRVDGYTF

V: TRBV28
CDR3: CASSGGQGNYGYTF

V: TRBV12-5
CDR3: CASGTHGTGELFF

V: TRBV11-2
CDR3: CASSLEAGPNTEAFF

V: TRBV2
CDR3: CASSALAGDFYNEQFF

V: TRBV27
CDR3: CATSTGSNQPQHF

V: TRBV28
CDR3: CASSLFRGSNYGYTF

V: TRBV7-7
CDR3: CASSLAQNTEAFF

V: TRBV10-1
CDR3: CASSEPGYNYGYTF

V: TRBV21-1
CDR3: CASSTREQGYEQYF

V: TRBV19
CDR3: CASRRDLYSNQPQHF

V: TRBV25-1
CDR3: CASSEFPGGDTEAFF

V: TRBV6-5
CDR3: CASSRGSGQPQHF

V: TRBV7-9
CDR3: CASSLVSHTEAFF

V: TRBV7-9
CDR3: CASSSRQGRYTEAFF

V: TRBV6-5
CDR3: CASRSQGDTEAFF

V: TRBV2
CDR3: CASSARQGRGETQYF

V: TRBV30
CDR3: CAWSSDQGSPLHF

V: TRBV9
CDR3: CASSGDSSHYGYTF

V: TRBV30
CDR3: CAWSVGTGNTGELFF

V: TRBV28
CDR3: CASSIRGQGGTGELFF

V: TRBV5-1
CDR3: CASSLEGLRVGTEAFF

V: TRBV7-9
CDR3: CASSLPNQGGNGYTF

V: TRBV6-5
CDR3: CASSYRQGTYEQYF

V: TRBV5-4
CDR3: CASSFDRSDGYTF

V: TRBV11-3
CDR3: CASGPRGGASNEQFF

V: TRBV18
CDR3: CASSPGTHQPQHF

V: TRBV9
CDR3: CASSVGHLYEQYF